This passage covers 30 T cell receptor beta chains from one sample sequenced in a study of cytomegalovirus exposure and HLA in healthy donors. The PCR used 60 Vbeta and 13 Jbeta primers. Data came from immunoSEQ multiplex PCR; TCRdb stores just in-frame clones and leaves some out. The sample consists of 95,000 to 150,000 clones, 80% of them appearing once. What was sequenced was PBMCs. The receptor set was obtained from a female donor in good health and CMV-seronegative.

The CDR3 loop reads CASSSPRGDTQYF. The CDR3 DNA sequence: TGCGCCAGCAGCTCACCAAGGGGAGATACGCAGTATTTT. The chain recombines TRBV5-1 with TRBJ2-3; D perhaps matches TRBD1 (5 bases). The CDR3 spans 13 residues. Germline V lookup: CDR1 SGHRS, CDR2 YFSETQ. The V gene lost 3 bases and the J gene lost 5 bases, with 10 bases spanning the gap.

This chain uses TRBV25-1 with TRBJ2-7; 10 bases are shared with TRBD2. Germline trimming cut 0 bases from V and 4 bases from J; bases unmatched to any gene: 6. Germline V gene data show CDR1 as MGHDK and CDR2 as SYGVNS. The CDR3 covers 16 residues. CDR3 DNA: TGTGCCAGCAGTGAATACCTCGGGACTAGCGCATACGAGCAGTACTTC. Translating gives CASSEYLGTSAYEQYF.

The V call is TRBV5-4, the J call TRBJ1-1; tentatively, D is TRBD1 (6 bases). The V and J ends lost 6 bases and 8 bases respectively, with 20 bases between them. The CDR3 is made up of 14 amino acids. Per germline, CDR1 SGHNT and CDR2 YYREEE (reference sequence). CDR3 bases: TGTGCCAGCATCCTGCAGGGGTCTCTAGGGGAAGCTTTCTTT. Its protein is CASILQGSLGEAFF.

The V and J genes are TRBV5-1 and TRBJ2-1; TRBD1 matches at 7 bases. Per the germline V gene, CDR1 is SGHRS and CDR2 is YFSETQ. CDR3 length: 18 amino acids. Losses at the gene ends were 3 bases for V and 5 bases for J; bases not matched to a gene: 17. The CDR3: CASSSYLLQGSTDNEQFF. The CDR3 DNA reads TGCGCCAGCAGCTCATACCTTCTACAGGGGTCAACCGACAATGAGCAGTTCTTC.

This clone was seen only once. This chain joins TRBV30 and TRBJ2-5, with 7 bases fitting TRBD1. V lost 5 bases to trimming and J lost 2 bases; unmatched junction nucleotides: 5. CDR1 is GTSNPN, CDR2 SVGIG, per germline (reference sequence). The CDR3 totals 13 residues. The CDR3: CAWGEQGQETQYF. CDR3 coding DNA: TGTGCCTGGGGGGAACAGGGGCAAGAGACCCAGTACTTC.

V is TRBV21-1 and J is TRBJ2-7; TRBD1, the D gene given by the table, was not confirmed from the DNA. TRBV21-1 is listed as a pseudogene. The CDR3 has 16 amino acids. The CDR3 bases are TGTGCCAGCAGCCCGAGGTTGTCAGGGCTATCCTACGAGCAGTACTTC. This gives the protein CASSPRLSGLSYEQYF.

The rearrangement links TRBV18 to TRBJ2-2; D possibly corresponds to TRBD2 (6 bases). CDR1 KGHSH and CDR2 LQKENI come from the germline V gene. V was pared by 2 bases and J by 1 base, with 14 bases between. The CDR3 is made up of 17 amino acids. The CDR3, as DNA: TGTGCCAGCTCACCAAGCGGAGGTAGCGGGAACACCGGGGAGCTGTTTTTT. Its translation: CASSPSGGSGNTGELFF.

The V gene is TRBV10-3, the J gene TRBJ1-1; 11 bases align to TRBD1. The CDR3 is made up of 14 amino acids. V lost 4 bases to trimming and J lost 4 bases; unmatched junction nucleotides: 2. Per the germline V gene, CDR1 is ENHRY and CDR2 is SYGVKD. CDR3 residues: CAISGGTGGTEAFF. The DNA for the CDR3 is TGTGCCATCAGTGGAGGGACAGGGGGCACTGAAGCTTTCTTT.

This clone was found a few times. The J gene is TRBJ1-2, the V gene TRBV6-5; weak D call: TRBD1 (5 bases). V lost 0 bases, J lost 2 bases, and 7 bases lay in between. The CDR3 is made up of 14 amino acids. Germline values: CDR1 MNHEY, CDR2 SVGAGI. This chain's CDR3 is CASSYSAGNYGYTF. The CDR3 DNA reads as TGTGCCAGCAGTTACTCAGCAGGGAACTATGGCTACACCTTC.

In regard to this clone: Distinct nucleotide sequences in the sample also encode this CDR3. The chain uses TRBV19 and TRBJ1-5; 9 bases fit TRBD1. Per germline, CDR1 LNHDA and CDR2 SQIVND (reference sequence). This CDR3 is built from 19 residues. V was clipped by 3 bases and J by 1 base; unmatched bases: 13. This chain's CDR3 is CASSINYGTGQKSNQPQHF. CDR3 DNA: TGTGCCAGTAGTATTAATTACGGGACAGGGCAGAAAAGCAATCAGCCCCAGCATTTT.

V gene TRBV11-2 combines with J gene TRBJ2-3, with D perhaps TRBD2 (5 bases). This CDR3 comprises 15 residues. Trimming removed 5 bases from V and 1 base from J, with 13 bases in between. Germline V gene sequence: CDR1 SGHAT, CDR2 FQNNGV. CDR3 coding DNA: TGTGCCAGCAGCCGCACCGGGCGGGGCACAGATACGCAGTATTTT. Translated, it gives CASSRTGRGTDTQYF.

The chain is built from TRBV2 and TRBJ2-1, with TRBD2 matching 14 bases. The V gene end was trimmed by 9 bases and the J gene end by 0 bases; junction bases not matched to a gene: 10. Germline CDR1 SNHLY, CDR2 FYNNEI. CDR3 length: 18 residues. The CDR3 here is CARSMTSGGESSYNEQFF. CDR3 nucleotide sequence: TGTGCCAGGTCCATGACTAGCGGGGGGGAAAGCTCCTACAATGAGCAGTTCTTC.

The chain couples TRBV14 to TRBJ1-1; 7 bases line up with TRBD1. The CDR3 runs 15 residues. The germline CDR1 and CDR2 sequences are SGHDN and FVKESK. V lost 7 bases, J lost 3 bases, and 11 bases stayed unmatched. The CDR3 DNA reads TGTGCCAGCACCCAGGGGGGTCTGCGTGACACTGAAGCTTTCTTT. As protein: CASTQGGLRDTEAFF.

The chain is built from TRBV11-2 and TRBJ2-5; 10 positions match TRBD2. J was trimmed by 5 bases and V by 4 bases; bases with no gene match: 7. The CDR3 is 15 residues long. Germline-derived CDR1 and CDR2 are SGHAT and FQNNGV. The CDR3, as DNA: TGTGCCAGCAGCTCCATGGGACTAGCGATGGAGACCCAGTACTTC. Protein sequence: CASSSMGLAMETQYF.

This chain links TRBV19 with TRBJ2-2, with TRBD1 as a possible D gene (7 bases). Deletions cut 8 bases from V and 5 bases from J, with 12 bases between. The CDR3 consists of 13 residues. Germline assignment: CDR1 LNHDA and CDR2 SQIVND (reference sequence). The CDR3 DNA is TGTGCCAGTGTGGAGGGGGCGACCGGGGAGCTGTTTTTT. It specifies CASVEGATGELFF. Full variable domain (rest looked up from reference TRBV19 and TRBJ2-2): DGGITQSPKYLFRKEGQNVTLSCEQNLNHDAMYWYRQDPGQGLRLIYYSQIVNDFQKGDIAEGYSVSREKKESFPLTVTSAQKNPTAFYLCASVEGATGELFFGEGSRLTVL.

V is TRBV4-2 and J is TRBJ1-6, with D perhaps matching TRBD1 (6 bases). Germline loops: CDR1 LGHNA, CDR2 YNFKEQ. This CDR3 is 16 amino acids long. With 0 bases removed from V and 9 bases from J, the gap between germline ends came to 15 bases. The CDR3 coding sequence is TGTGCCAGCAGCCAAGACTCACAGGGAAGCGGTTCACCCCTCCACTTT. It yields the protein CASSQDSQGSGSPLHF.

The CDR3 DNA is TGTGCCAGCAGCTATGGGACAGAGGGACCGGCCGACACGCAGTATTTT. The encoded protein is CASSYGTEGPADTQYF. The chain uses TRBV5-6 and TRBJ2-3; TRBD1 matches at 7 bases. Germline V gene data show CDR1 as SGHDT and CDR2 as YYEEEE. The CDR3 runs to 16 residues. V trimming: 3 bases; J trimming: 9 bases; junction bases outside the gene matches: 16.

In its sample, this clone was seen a few times. The gene calls are TRBV9 and TRBJ1-2, with D maybe TRBD1 (6 bases). The germline gives CDR1 SGDLS, CDR2 YYNGEE. V was trimmed by 0 bases and J by 4 bases, leaving 10 bases between them. This CDR3 contains 14 residues. CDR3: CASSVEGDLYGYTF. CDR3 nucleotide sequence: TGTGCCAGCAGCGTAGAGGGGGACCTCTATGGCTACACCTTC.

This clone was counted a few times. V and J are TRBV9 and TRBJ2-1; a possible D gene is TRBD2 (6 bases). Germline CDR1 SGDLS, CDR2 YYNGEE. CDR3 length: 12 amino acids. The V end was cut by 4 bases, the J end by 10 bases, with 12 bases between. DNA for the CDR3: TGTGCCAGCAGCCCGGACGGGGGAGAGCAGTTCTTC. This gives the protein CASSPDGGEQFF.

The chain employs TRBV7-3 and TRBJ1-6; the match to TRBD1 covers 9 bases. This CDR3 comprises 15 residues. The J segment lost 7 bases and the V segment lost 5 bases, leaving 6 bases of the junction unmatched. Germline V gives CDR1 SGHTA, CDR2 FQGTGA. Written as DNA, the CDR3 is TGTGCCAGCAGCCGGACAGGGGAGACAAATTCACCCCTCCACTTT. Its translation: CASSRTGETNSPLHF.

J is TRBJ2-7 and V is TRBV29-1; D is possibly TRBD1 (6 bases). The V end was cut by 7 bases, the J end by 0 bases, with 13 bases between. CDR3 length: 13 residues. The germline CDR1 and CDR2 sequences are SQVTM and ANQGSEA. This chain's CDR3 is CSASDSPSYEQYF. The CDR3 nucleotides read TGCAGCGCTTCGGACAGTCCCTCCTACGAGCAGTACTTC.

The V and J genes are TRBV5-1 and TRBJ1-2; 9 positions match TRBD1. Germline loops: CDR1 SGHRS, CDR2 YFSETQ. CDR3 length: 15 residues. J gave up 2 bases and V 3 bases, and 5 bases lay outside the gene matches. This CDR3 reads CASSYGQGRNYGYTF. The CDR3 bases are TGCGCCAGCAGCTATGGACAGGGGCGGAACTATGGCTACACCTTC.

The chain has TRBV30 and TRBJ2-1, with 7 bases that match TRBD2. CDR3 length: 14 residues. CDR1 GTSNPN and CDR2 SVGIG come from the germline V gene (reference sequence). Trimming removed 0 bases from V and 8 bases from J; junction bases left unmatched: 7. The CDR3 sequence is CAWSVFGLADEQFF. The CDR3, as DNA: TGTGCCTGGAGTGTGTTTGGTCTAGCGGATGAGCAGTTCTTC.

This clone was counted a few times. The chain couples TRBV6-1 to TRBJ2-7; 8 positions agree with TRBD1. The junction had 5 bases not matched to a gene; V was cut back by 5 bases and J by 2 bases. Germline V gene sequence: CDR1 MNHNS, CDR2 SASEGT. The CDR3 totals 14 residues. CDR3 protein: CASSWTGRAYEQYF. For the CDR3, the DNA is TGTGCCAGCAGTTGGACAGGGCGGGCCTACGAGCAGTACTTC.

V usage is TRBV27 and J usage is TRBJ1-2, with 9 bases fitting TRBD1. The CDR3 extends over 16 amino acids. Trimming cost V 4 bases and J 6 bases; bases outside gene matches: 12. The germline V gene has CDR1 MNHEY and CDR2 SMNVEV (reference sequence). Written as DNA, the CDR3 is TGTGCCAGCAGTTCACAGGGGGCTGGTAGGACGGATGGCTACACCTTC. Amino acid sequence: CASSSQGAGRTDGYTF.

The chain uses TRBV7-8 and TRBJ1-2, with a possible D match to TRBD1 (6 bases). Trimming removed 2 bases from V and 0 bases from J, with 13 bases in between. Germline V CDR1 and CDR2: SGHVS, FQNEAQ. This CDR3 has 16 residues. In DNA form, the CDR3 reads TGTGCCAGCAGCTTAACAGGGTATGCACCTAACTATGGCTACACCTTC. It encodes CASSLTGYAPNYGYTF.

Comments on this clone: This same CDR3 is encoded by further DNA sequences in the sample. The rearrangement links TRBV11-2 to TRBJ1-6; D possibly corresponds to TRBD1 (6 bases). V lost 5 bases and J lost 3, with 8 bases in between. Germline V gene sequence: CDR1 SGHAT, CDR2 FQNNGV. This CDR3 is built from 14 residues. The CDR3 reads CASSQQGYNSPLHF. The CDR3 nucleotides are TGTGCCAGCAGCCAACAGGGCTATAATTCACCCCTCCACTTT.

In nucleotides, the CDR3 is TGTGCCAGCAGAATATTAGCGGAATTCACAGATACGCAGTATTTT. This codes for CASRILAEFTDTQYF. V usage is TRBV27 and J usage is TRBJ2-3, with a tentative D call TRBD2 (6 bases). Germline V lookup: CDR1 MNHEY, CDR2 SMNVEV (reference sequence). Trimming stripped 6 bases from V and 2 bases from J, with 15 bases between. The CDR3 is made up of 15 amino acids.

Comments on this clone: At one end the junction does not follow the germline gene, possibly because of a read error. V usage is TRBV27 and J usage is TRBJ2-6; the D gene is possibly TRBD1 (5 bases). From germline, CDR1 is MNHEY and CDR2 SMNVEV (reference sequence). The CDR3 extends over 15 amino acids. Written as DNA, the CDR3 is TGTGCCAGCACCACACAGAGCTCTGGGGCCAACGGCCTGACTTTC. It is translated as CASTTQSSGANGLTF.

The genes are TRBV5-4 and TRBJ2-5; TRBD2 matches at 7 bases. CDR3 size: 15 residues. V dropped 4 bases and J dropped 5; count of bases not matched to a gene: 11. Germline V gene lookup returns CDR1 SGHNT and CDR2 YYREEE (reference sequence). The CDR3 DNA follows: TGTGCCAGCAGCCTTGAAGCGGGGCGCCAGGAGACCCAGTACTTC. Translation gives CASSLEAGRQETQYF.